This record looks at one TCR beta chain sequence and its context. As yet, its antigen is unknown. Generated by immunoSEQ multiplex PCR, the TCRdb table keeps only in-frame clones and is missing some. The table includes about 130,000 clones, 90% to 95% detected once. These data come from a study of T cell responses to AZD1222 COVID-19 vaccine. Overall study: Pooled together were second doses at about 4 or about 12 weeks.

V was clipped by 10 bases and J by 4 bases, with 9 bases between them. Germline V gene sequence: CDR1 KGHDR, CDR2 SFDVKD. This CDR3 region has 11 residues. Study-level results: Most donors were white British and more were female, and clonal diversity was possibly underestimated. Nearly half of unique spike-specific TCRs reportedly avoided B.1.351 and B.1.1.7 mutated regions.

Sequenced here: peripheral blood, sampled on day 0 of AZD1222 vaccination. The TCR comes from an adult in good health. This chain links TRBV24-1 with TRBJ1-2; D remains unclear. CDR3 in amino acids: CATESLYGYTF. CDR3 nucleotide sequence: TGTGCCACTGAGAGTCTCTATGGCTACACCTTC.